This T cell receptor (beta chain) was identified in a study of graft-versus-host responses after intestinal transplantation. On the study more broadly: Recipients were given multivisceral, liver-intestinal, or isolated intestinal transplants. For 3 to 4 years after anti-thymocyte globulin induction, all recipients took tacrolimus and steroids.

The CDR3 is 15 amino acids. Germline CDR1 and CDR2: LNHDA and SQIVND (reference sequence). The V end lost 3 bases, the J end lost 3 bases, and 13 bases lay between the germline ends. As for this clone: Its specificity is unknown.

Assay: immunoSEQ multiplex PCR; the TCRdb copy retains only in-frame clones and omits some. Of about 130,000 clones in the sample, around 90% are singletons; the top ten hold 0.19%. The sequencing used unstimulated CD4+ T cells sorted from spleen or lymph node cells, collected before intestinal transplant. This clonotype was obtained from a human donor who received an intestinal transplant. The chain couples TRBV19 to TRBJ2-3, with D unresolved. The CDR3 DNA reads TGTGCCAGTAGTATGGGCCAGCCTGGGACAGATACGCAGTATTTT. Amino acid sequence: CASSMGQPGTDTQYF.